Following are 10 T cell receptor beta chains from one sample sequenced in a study of PD-L1 blockade in urothelial cancer. Time point meaning: pretreatment peripheral blood. Generated by immunoSEQ multiplex PCR, the TCRdb table keeps only in-frame clones and is missing some. The sample carries tens of thousands of clones, over 65% recorded once. Sequenced here: PBMCs, sampled around atezolizumab (anti-PD-L1) treatment. The source of these receptors is a man between 60 and 70 years old with urothelial cancer.

The CDR3 is CATTASGAREQYF. CDR3 nucleotides: TGTGCCACCACGGCTAGCGGTGCTCGCGAGCAGTACTTC. V usage is TRBV19 and J usage is TRBJ2-7; 7 bases are a match to TRBD2. The germline CDR1 and CDR2 sequences are LNHDA and SQIVND (reference sequence). The V segment lost 10 bases and the J segment 6 bases; nucleotides outside the gene matches: 12. The CDR3 sequence is 13 residues long.

The chain carries TRBV7-9 and TRBJ1-1, with D unresolved. V gave up 7 bases and J gave up 5 bases, with 17 bases separating them. This CDR3 contains 14 residues. The germline V gene encodes CDR1 SEHNR and CDR2 FQNEAQ (reference sequence). Here the CDR3 reads CASISVALSTEAFF. The DNA for the CDR3 is TGTGCCAGCATCTCCGTGGCTTTATCGACTGAAGCTTTCTTT.

This clone came up once. The CDR3 here is CASRALAGVNEQFF. Here the CDR3 DNA reads TGTGCCAGCAGGGCACTAGCGGGAGTGAATGAGCAGTTCTTC. The V gene is TRBV6-5, the J gene TRBJ2-1; 11 nucleotides agree with TRBD2. Germline V gene sequence: CDR1 MNHEY, CDR2 SVGAGI. The CDR3 is 14 amino acids. With V trimmed by 6 bases and J by 7 bases, 5 bases remained unmatched.

CDR3: CASSIIAGVSYEQYF. In DNA, the CDR3 is TGTGCCAGTAGTATTATAGCGGGGGTCTCCTACGAGCAGTACTTC. V gene TRBV19 combines with J gene TRBJ2-7; 9 nucleotides match TRBD2. Germline V gives CDR1 LNHDA, CDR2 SQIVND (reference sequence). This CDR3 spans 15 amino acids. J gave up 0 bases and V 3 bases, and 3 bases lay outside the gene matches.

This chain joins TRBV7-9 and TRBJ1-4; TRBD1 aligns across 9 bases. J lost 7 bases, V lost 5 bases, and 8 bases had no gene match. The germline gives CDR1 SEHNR, CDR2 FQNEAQ (reference sequence). The CDR3 runs 15 residues. CDR3 sequence reads: CASSLGTGRGEKLFF. CDR3 nucleotides: TGTGCCAGCAGCCTCGGGACAGGGCGAGGTGAAAAACTGTTTTTT.

Concerning this clone itself: The identical CDR3 is also encoded by other nucleotide sequences in the sample. V and J are TRBV18 and TRBJ2-7, with 9 bases identical to TRBD1. This CDR3 region has 15 residues. J was trimmed by 1 base and V by 2 bases; bases with no gene match: 3. The germline V gene encodes CDR1 KGHSH and CDR2 LQKENI. CDR3 nucleotide sequence: TGTGCCAGCTCACCAGTGGGACAGGGATCCTACGAGCAGTACTTC. Translated: CASSPVGQGSYEQYF.

The chain employs TRBV7-3 and TRBJ2-1; D may be TRBD2 (6 bases). Between the trimmed V and J ends, which lost 5 bases and 8 bases, there was a span of 19 bases. The germline V gene encodes CDR1 SGHTA and CDR2 FQGTGA. The length of the CDR3 is 15 residues. Written as DNA, the CDR3 is TGTGCCAGCAGCCCCCCGGGGGTGGGAGCGGATGAGCAGTTCTTC. This encodes CASSPPGVGADEQFF.

This clone was seen just once. The chain uses TRBV6-5 and TRBJ1-6; D gene unclear. Germline V gene lookup returns CDR1 MNHEY and CDR2 SVGAGI. This CDR3 is built from 13 residues. The ends were cut back, 7 bases at V and 8 bases at J, with 12 bases in the middle. CDR3 nucleotides: TGTGCCAGCAAAAGAGCTTCGGATTCACCCCTCCACTTT. Protein product: CASKRASDSPLHF.

This clone was found once. The J gene is TRBJ2-3, the V gene TRBV29-1; TRBD2 matches 7 bases. V shed 8 bases, J shed 1 base, and the junction held 6 bases outside the gene matches. This CDR3 is 13 amino acids long. Germline loops: CDR1 SQVTM, CDR2 ANQGSEA. CDR3 sequence: CSTPAGGTDTQYF. DNA of the CDR3: TGCAGCACCCCCGCGGGAGGCACAGATACGCAGTATTTT.

This chain joins TRBV2 and TRBJ1-1; D may be TRBD1 (6 bases). Looked up from germline, CDR1 is SNHLY and CDR2 is FYNNEI. Trimming stripped 3 bases from V and 5 bases from J, with 13 bases between. The CDR3 extends over 14 amino acids. CDR3 in amino acids: CASSENRAPTEAFF. The CDR3 DNA reads TGTGCCAGCAGTGAGAACAGGGCCCCTACTGAAGCTTTCTTT.